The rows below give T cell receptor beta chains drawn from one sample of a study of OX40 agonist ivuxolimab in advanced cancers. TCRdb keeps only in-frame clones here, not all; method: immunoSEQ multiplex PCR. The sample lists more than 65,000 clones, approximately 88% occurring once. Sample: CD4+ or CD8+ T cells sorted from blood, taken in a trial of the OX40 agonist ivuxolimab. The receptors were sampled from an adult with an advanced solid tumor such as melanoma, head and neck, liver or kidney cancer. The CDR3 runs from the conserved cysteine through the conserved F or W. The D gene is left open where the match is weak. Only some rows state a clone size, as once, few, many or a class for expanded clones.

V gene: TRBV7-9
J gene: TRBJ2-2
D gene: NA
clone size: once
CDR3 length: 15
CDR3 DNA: TGTGCCAGCAGCCCTTCCACCAGTGGTTCCCCGAGGCTGTTTTTT
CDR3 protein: CASSPSTSGSPRLFF

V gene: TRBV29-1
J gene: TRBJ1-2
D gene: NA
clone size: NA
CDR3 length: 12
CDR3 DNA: TGCAGCGTTGGGGAAGCTAACTATGGCTACACCTTC
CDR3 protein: CSVGEANYGYTF

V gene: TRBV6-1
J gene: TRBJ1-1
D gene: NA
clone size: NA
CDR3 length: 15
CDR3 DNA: TGTGCCAGCACGTTAGGGGGGTCCAAGAACACTGAAGCTTTCTTT
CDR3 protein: CASTLGGSKNTEAFF

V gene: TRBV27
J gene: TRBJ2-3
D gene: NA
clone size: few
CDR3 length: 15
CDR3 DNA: TGTGCCAGCAGTTTATGGCTTTCTAGCACAGATACGCAGTATTTT
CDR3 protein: CASSLWLSSTDTQYF

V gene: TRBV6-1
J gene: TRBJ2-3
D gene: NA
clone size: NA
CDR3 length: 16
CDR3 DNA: TGTGCCAGCAGTGAACGGGGATCCCGGAGCACAGATACGCAGTATTTT
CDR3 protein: CASSERGSRSTDTQYF

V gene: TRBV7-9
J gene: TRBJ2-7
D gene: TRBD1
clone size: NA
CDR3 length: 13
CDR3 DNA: TGTGCCAGCAGCTCAGGGGGATCTTCTGAGCAGTACTTC
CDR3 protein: CASSSGGSSEQYF

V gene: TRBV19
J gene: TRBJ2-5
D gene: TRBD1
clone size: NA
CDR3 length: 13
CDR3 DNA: TGTGCCAGTAGAGTGGACAGGGAAGAGACCCAGTACTTC
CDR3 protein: CASRVDREETQYF

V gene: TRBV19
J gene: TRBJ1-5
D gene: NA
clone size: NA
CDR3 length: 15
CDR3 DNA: TGTGCCAGTAGCACAAGCCGTTCGGGCAATCAGCCCCAGCATTTT
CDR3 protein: CASSTSRSGNQPQHF

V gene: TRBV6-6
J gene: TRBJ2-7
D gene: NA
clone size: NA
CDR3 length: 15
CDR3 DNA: TGTGCCAGCAGTCTCCAGAGCGGGTTCTCCTACGAGCAGTACTTC
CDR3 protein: CASSLQSGFSYEQYF

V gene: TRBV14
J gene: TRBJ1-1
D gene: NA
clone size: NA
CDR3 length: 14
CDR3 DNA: TGTGCCAGCAGCCCCGACAGAATGAACACTGAAGCTTTCTTT
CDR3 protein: CASSPDRMNTEAFF

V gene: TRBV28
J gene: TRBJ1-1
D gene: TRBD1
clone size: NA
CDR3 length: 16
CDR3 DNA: TGTGCCAGCAGAGTCCCGGGACAGGGGATGAACACTGAAGCTTTCTTT
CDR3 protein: CASRVPGQGMNTEAFF

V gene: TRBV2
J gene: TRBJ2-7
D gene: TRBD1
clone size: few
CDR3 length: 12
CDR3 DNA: TGTGCCAGTGGGACAGGATACGACGAGCAGTACTTC
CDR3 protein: CASGTGYDEQYF

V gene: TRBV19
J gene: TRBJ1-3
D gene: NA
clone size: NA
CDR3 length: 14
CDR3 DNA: TGTGCCAGTTCCTGGGCAACCTCTGGAAACACCATATATTTT
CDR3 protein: CASSWATSGNTIYF

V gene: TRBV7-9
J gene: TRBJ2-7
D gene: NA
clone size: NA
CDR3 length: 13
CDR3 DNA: TGTGCCAGCAGCCCCAGGGAGGCCAACGAGCAGTACTTC
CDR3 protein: CASSPREANEQYF

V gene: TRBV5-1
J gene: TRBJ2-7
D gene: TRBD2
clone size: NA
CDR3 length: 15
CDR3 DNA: TGCGCCAGCAGCGTTAGCGGGAGCGTCTCCTACGAGCAGTACTTC
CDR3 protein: CASSVSGSVSYEQYF

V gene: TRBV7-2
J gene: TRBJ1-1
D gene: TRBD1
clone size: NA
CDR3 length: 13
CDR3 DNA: TGTGCCAGCAGCCCACAGGGGGGCACTGAAGCTTTCTTT
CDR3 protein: CASSPQGGTEAFF

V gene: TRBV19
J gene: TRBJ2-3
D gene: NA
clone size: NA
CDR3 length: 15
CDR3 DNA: TGTGCCAGTAGTACGTCGACAGCGAGCACAGATACGCAGTATTTT
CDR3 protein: CASSTSTASTDTQYF

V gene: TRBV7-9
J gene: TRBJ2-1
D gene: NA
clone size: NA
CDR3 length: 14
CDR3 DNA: TGTGCCAGCAGCCGCCGGAGCTCCTACAATGAGCAGTTCTTC
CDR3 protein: CASSRRSSYNEQFF

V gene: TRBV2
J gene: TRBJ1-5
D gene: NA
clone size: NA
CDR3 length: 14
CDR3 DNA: TGTGCCAGCAGTGAAATACCCGGGGATCAGCCCCAGCATTTT
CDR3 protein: CASSEIPGDQPQHF

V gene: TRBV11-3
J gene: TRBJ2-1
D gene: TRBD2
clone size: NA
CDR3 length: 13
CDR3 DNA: TGTGCCAGCAGCTTAACTAGCGTTTATGAGCAGTTCTTC
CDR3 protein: CASSLTSVYEQFF

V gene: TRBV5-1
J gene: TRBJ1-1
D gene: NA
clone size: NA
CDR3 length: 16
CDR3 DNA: TGCGCCAGCAGCTTCCTAGGGGGGGCAAGGAGCACTGAAGCTTTCTTT
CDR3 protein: CASSFLGGARSTEAFF

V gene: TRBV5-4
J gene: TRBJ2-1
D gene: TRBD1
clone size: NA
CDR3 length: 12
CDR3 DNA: TGTGCCAGCAGCCCACAGGGGGCCGAAAAGTTCTTC
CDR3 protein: CASSPQGAEKFF

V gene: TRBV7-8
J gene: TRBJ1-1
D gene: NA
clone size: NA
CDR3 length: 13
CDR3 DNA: TGTGCCAGCAGCTTAGGGGGCACCACTGAAGCTTTCTTT
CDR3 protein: CASSLGGTTEAFF

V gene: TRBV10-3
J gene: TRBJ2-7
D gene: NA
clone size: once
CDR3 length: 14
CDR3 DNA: TGTGCCATCAGTGAGGGGGGAAGTTCCTACGAGCAGTACTTC
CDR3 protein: CAISEGGSSYEQYF

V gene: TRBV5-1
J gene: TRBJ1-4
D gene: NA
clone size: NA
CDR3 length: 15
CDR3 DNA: TGCGCCAGCAGCTTGGTTTTTATTGAGGGTTCAGAACTGTTTTTT
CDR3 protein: CASSLVFIEGSELFF

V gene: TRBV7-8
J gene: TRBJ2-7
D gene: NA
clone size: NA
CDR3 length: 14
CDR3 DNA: TGTGCCAGCAACCTCCGGGACGGTGCCTACGAGCAGTACTTC
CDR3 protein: CASNLRDGAYEQYF

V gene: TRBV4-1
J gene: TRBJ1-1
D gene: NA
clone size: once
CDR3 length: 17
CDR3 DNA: TGCGCCAGCAGCCAAATTAGGGGGACGATTCCAGACACTGAAGCTTTCTTT
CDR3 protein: CASSQIRGTIPDTEAFF

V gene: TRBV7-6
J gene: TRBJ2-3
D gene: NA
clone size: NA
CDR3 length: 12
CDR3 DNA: TGTGCCAGCAGCTCTTTACTGGATACGCAGTATTTT
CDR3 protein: CASSSLLDTQYF

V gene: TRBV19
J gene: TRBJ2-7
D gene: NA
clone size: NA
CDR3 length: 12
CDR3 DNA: TGTGCCAGTTCCCCAGACTGGGGCGAGCAGTACTTC
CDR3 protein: CASSPDWGEQYF

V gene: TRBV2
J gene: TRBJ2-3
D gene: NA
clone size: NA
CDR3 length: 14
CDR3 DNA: TGTGCCAGCAGTGGAGACTTGGAGACAGATACGCAGTATTTT
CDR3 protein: CASSGDLETDTQYF

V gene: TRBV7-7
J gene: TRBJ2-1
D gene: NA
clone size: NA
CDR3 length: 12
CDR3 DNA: TGTGCCAGCAGCATTAGGGGTTTTGAGCAGTTCTTC
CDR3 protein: CASSIRGFEQFF

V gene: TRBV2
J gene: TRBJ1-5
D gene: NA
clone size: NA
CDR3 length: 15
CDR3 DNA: TGTGCCAGCAGTGAAGCGAAGGGAGGAGGTCAGCCCCAGCATTTT
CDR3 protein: CASSEAKGGGQPQHF

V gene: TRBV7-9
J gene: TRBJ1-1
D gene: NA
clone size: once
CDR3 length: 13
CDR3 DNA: TGTGCCAGCAGCTTAATGAACGACAGGGAAGCTTTCTTT
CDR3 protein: CASSLMNDREAFF

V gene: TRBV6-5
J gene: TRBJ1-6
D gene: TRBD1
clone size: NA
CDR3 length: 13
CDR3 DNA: TGTGCCAGCACCCCGACAGGGACTTCACCCCTCCACTTT
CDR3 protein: CASTPTGTSPLHF

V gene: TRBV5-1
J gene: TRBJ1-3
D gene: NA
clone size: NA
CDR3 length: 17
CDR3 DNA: TGCGCCAGCAGCCCAGGATCGACAGGAATCTCTGGAAACACCATATATTTT
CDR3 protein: CASSPGSTGISGNTIYF

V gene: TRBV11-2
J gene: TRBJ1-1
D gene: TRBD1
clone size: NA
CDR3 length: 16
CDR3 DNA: TGTGCCAGCAGCCCCACGGGACAGGGGGCGAACACTGAAGCTTTCTTT
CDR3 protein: CASSPTGQGANTEAFF

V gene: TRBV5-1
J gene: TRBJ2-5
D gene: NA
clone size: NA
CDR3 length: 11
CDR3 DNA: TGCGCCAGCAGCTTAAAAGAGACCCAGTACTTC
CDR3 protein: CASSLKETQYF

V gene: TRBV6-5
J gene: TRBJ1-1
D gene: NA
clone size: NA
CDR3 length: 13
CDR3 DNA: TGTGCCAGCACTTCGTCACTCTCTAATGAAGCTTTCTTT
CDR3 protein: CASTSSLSNEAFF

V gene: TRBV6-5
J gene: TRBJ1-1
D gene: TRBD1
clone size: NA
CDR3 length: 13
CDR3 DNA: TGTGCCAGTCGTGACAGGGGGCTCACTGAAGCTTTCTTT
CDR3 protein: CASRDRGLTEAFF

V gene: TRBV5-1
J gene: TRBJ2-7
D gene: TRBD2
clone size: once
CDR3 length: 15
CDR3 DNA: TGCGCCAGCAGCTTGGCCGGTCTAGCGGGTTACGAGCAGTACTTC
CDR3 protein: CASSLAGLAGYEQYF

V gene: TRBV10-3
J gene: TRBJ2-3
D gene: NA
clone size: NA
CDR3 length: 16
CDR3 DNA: TGTGCCATCAGATCAGGGGTTAGTCTGGGCACAGATACGCAGTATTTT
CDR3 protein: CAIRSGVSLGTDTQYF

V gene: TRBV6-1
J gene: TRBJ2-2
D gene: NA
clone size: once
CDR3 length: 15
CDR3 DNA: TGTGCCAGCAACCCAATGACGACAGGCACCGGGGAGCTGTTTTTT
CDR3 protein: CASNPMTTGTGELFF

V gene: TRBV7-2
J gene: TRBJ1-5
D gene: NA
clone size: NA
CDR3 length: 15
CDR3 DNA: TGTGCCAGCAGCTTCTCGGCAGGCGGCAATCAGCCCCAGCATTTT
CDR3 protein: CASSFSAGGNQPQHF

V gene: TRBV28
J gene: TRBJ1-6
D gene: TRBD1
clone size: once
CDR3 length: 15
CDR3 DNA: TGTGCCAGCAAAGAACCCGGGACAGGTTCTTTGCCCCTCCACTTT
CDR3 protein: CASKEPGTGSLPLHF

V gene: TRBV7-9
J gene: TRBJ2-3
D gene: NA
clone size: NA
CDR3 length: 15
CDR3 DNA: TGTGCCAGCAGCTTAGCGGGGCCGAAGACAGATACGCAGTATTTT
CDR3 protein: CASSLAGPKTDTQYF